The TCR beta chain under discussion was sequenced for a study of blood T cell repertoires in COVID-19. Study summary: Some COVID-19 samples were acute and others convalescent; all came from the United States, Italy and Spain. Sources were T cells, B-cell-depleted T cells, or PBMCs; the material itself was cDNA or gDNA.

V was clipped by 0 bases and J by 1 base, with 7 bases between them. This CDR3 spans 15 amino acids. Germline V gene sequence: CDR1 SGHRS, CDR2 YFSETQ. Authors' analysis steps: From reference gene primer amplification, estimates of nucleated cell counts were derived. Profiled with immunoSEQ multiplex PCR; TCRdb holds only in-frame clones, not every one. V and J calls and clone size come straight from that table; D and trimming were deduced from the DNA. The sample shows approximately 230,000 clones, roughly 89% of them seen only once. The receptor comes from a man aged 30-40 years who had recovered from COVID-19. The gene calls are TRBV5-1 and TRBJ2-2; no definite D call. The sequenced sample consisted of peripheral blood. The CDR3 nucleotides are TGCGCCAGCAGCTTGGATTCAGGGAACACCGGGGAGCTGTTTTTT. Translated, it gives CASSLDSGNTGELFF.